This T cell receptor (beta chain) appears in the sequencing data of a study of blood T cell repertoires in COVID-19. The CDR3 has 16 amino acids. Trimming took 3 bases from V and 6 from J; bases not matched to a gene: 11. Germline assignment: CDR1 SGHDN and CDR2 FVKESK. Under the authors' procedure: How many nucleated cells were present was estimated from reference gene primer amplification. The method was immunoSEQ multiplex PCR; TCRdb's version includes in-frame clones alone and lacks a portion of them. The V and J calls and the clone size are those of that table, but D and trimming were determined from the DNA. The data hold 90,000 or so clones, with roughly 82% observed a single time.

This chain uses TRBV14 with TRBJ2-1, with TRBD1 matching 7 bases. The receptor was isolated from a man in his sixties with acute or convalescent COVID-19. The sample comprised peripheral blood. CDR3 sequence: CASSHPRQGWLNEQFF. The CDR3 bases are TGTGCCAGCAGCCACCCTAGACAGGGTTGGCTCAATGAGCAGTTCTTC.